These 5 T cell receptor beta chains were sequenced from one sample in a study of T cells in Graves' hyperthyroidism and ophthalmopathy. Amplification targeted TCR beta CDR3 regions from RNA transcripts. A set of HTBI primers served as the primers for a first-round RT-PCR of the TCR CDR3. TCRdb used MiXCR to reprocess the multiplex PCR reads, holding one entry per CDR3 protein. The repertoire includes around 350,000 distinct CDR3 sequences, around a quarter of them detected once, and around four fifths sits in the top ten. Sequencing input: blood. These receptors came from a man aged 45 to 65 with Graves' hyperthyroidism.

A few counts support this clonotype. CDR3 nucleotides: TGTGCCAGCAGCCAAGACAGGGGGTGGTACGAGCAGTACTTC. It specifies CASSQDRGWYEQYF. This chain connects TRBV7-9 to TRBJ2-7; 9 positions agree with TRBD1. The germline V gene encodes CDR1 SEHNR and CDR2 FQNEAQ (reference sequence). The CDR3 covers 14 residues. V was pared by 5 bases and J by 4 bases, with 6 bases of the junction left unmatched.

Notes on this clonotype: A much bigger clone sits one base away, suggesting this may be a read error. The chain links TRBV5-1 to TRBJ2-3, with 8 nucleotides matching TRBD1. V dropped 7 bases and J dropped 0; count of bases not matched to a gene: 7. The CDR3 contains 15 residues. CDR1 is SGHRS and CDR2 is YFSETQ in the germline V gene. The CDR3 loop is CASGLTGASTDTQYF. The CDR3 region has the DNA TGCGCCAGCGGGCTGACAGGGGCTAGCACAGATACGCAGTATTTT.

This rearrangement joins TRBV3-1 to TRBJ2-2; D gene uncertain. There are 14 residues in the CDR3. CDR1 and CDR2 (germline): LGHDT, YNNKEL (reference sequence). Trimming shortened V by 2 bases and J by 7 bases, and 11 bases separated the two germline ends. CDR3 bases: TGTGCCAGCAGCCAATCAGACAACCGCGGGGAGCTGTTTTTT. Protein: CASSQSDNRGELFF.

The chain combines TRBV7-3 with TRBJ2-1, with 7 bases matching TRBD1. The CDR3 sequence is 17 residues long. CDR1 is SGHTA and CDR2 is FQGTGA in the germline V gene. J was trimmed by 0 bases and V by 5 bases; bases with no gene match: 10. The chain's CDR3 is CASSKTGQRSSYNEQFF. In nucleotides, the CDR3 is TGTGCCAGCAGCAAGACAGGGCAAAGGAGCTCCTACAATGAGCAGTTCTTC.

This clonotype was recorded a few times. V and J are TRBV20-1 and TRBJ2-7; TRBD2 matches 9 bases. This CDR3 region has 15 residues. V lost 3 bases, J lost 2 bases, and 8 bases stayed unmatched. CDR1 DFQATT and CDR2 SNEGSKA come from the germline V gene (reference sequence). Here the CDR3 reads CSASFSSGKAYEQYF. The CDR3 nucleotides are TGCAGTGCTAGCTTCTCTAGCGGGAAGGCCTACGAGCAGTACTTC.